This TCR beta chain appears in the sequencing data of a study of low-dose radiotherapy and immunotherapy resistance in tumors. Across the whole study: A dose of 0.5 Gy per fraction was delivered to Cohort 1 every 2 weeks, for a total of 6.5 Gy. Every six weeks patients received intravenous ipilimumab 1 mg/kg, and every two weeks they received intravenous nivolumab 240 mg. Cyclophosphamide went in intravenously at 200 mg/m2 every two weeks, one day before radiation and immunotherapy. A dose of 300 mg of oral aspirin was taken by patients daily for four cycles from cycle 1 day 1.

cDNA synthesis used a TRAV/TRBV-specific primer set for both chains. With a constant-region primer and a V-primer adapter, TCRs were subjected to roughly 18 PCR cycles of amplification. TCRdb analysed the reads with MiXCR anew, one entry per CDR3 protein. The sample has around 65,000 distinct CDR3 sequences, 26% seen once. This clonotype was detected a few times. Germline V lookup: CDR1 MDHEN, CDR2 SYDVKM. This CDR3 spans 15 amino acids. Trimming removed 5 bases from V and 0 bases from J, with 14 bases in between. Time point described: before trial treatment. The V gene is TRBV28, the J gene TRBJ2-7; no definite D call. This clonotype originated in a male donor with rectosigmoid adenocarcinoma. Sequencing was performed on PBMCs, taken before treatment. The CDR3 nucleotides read TGTGCCAGCAGTCCCCGGCTTGTGAGCTCCTACGAGCAGTACTTC. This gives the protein CASSPRLVSSYEQYF. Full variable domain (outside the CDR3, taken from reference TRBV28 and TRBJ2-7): DVKVTQSSRYLVKRTGEKVFLECVQDMDHENMFWYRQDPGLGLRLIYFSYDVKMKEKGDIPEGYSVSREKKERFSLILESASTNQTSMYLCASSPRLVSSYEQYFGPGTRLTVT.